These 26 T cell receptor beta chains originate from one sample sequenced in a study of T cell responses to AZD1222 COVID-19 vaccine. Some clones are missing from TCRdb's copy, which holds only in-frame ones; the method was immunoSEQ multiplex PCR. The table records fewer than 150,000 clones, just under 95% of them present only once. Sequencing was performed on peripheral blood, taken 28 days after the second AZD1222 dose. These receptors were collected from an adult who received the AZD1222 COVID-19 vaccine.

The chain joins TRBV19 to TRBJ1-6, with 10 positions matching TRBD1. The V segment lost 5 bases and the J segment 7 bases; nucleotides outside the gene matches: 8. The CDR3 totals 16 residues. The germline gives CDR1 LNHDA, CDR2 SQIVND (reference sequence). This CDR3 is CASSARDRGRNSPLHF. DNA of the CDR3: TGTGCCAGTAGTGCCCGGGACAGGGGACGAAATTCACCCCTCCACTTT.

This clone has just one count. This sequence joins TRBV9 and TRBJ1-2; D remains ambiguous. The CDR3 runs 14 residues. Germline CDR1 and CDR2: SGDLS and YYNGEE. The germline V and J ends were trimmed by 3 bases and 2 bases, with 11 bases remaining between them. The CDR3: CASSASSLNYGYTF. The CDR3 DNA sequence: TGTGCCAGCAGCGCGTCCAGCCTGAACTATGGCTACACCTTC.

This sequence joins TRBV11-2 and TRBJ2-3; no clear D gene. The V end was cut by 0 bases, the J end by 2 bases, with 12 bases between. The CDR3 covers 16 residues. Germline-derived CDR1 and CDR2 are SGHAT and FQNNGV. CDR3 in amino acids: CASSLEGSGFTDTQYF. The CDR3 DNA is TGTGCCAGCAGCTTAGAAGGCAGTGGCTTCACAGATACGCAGTATTTT.

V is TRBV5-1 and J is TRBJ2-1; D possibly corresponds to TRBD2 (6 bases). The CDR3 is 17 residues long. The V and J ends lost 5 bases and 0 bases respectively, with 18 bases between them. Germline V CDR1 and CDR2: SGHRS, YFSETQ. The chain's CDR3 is CASSPQSGQSSYNEQFF. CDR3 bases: TGCGCCAGCAGTCCTCAGAGCGGGCAAAGCTCCTACAATGAGCAGTTCTTC.

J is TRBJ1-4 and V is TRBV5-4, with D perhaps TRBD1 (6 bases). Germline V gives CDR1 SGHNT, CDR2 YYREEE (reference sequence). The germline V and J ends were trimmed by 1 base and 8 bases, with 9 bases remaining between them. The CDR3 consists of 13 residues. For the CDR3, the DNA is TGTGCCAGCAGCTTGTGGGACAACGAAAAACTGTTTTTT. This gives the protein CASSLWDNEKLFF.

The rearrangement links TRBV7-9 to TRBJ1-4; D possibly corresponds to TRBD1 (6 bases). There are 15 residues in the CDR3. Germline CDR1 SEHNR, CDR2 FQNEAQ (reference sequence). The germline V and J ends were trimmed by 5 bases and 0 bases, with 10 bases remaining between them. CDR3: CASSPRTATNEKLFF. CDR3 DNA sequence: TGTGCCAGCAGCCCGAGGACAGCAACTAATGAAAAACTGTTTTTT.

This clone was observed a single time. CDR3 in amino acids: CASSVTGTANLYGYTF. As DNA, the CDR3 is TGTGCCAGCAGCGTAACCGGGACAGCCAACCTCTATGGCTACACCTTC. The chain uses TRBV9 and TRBJ1-2; 7 positions match TRBD1. The germline V gene has CDR1 SGDLS and CDR2 YYNGEE. There are 16 residues in the CDR3. V was clipped by 1 base and J by 4 bases; unmatched bases: 10.

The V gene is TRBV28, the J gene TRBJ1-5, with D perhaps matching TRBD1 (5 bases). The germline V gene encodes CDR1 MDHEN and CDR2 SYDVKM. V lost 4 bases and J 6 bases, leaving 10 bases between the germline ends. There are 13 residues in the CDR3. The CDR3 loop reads CASSWTGPQPQHF. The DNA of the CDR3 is TGTGCCAGCAGTTGGACGGGACCTCAGCCCCAGCATTTT.

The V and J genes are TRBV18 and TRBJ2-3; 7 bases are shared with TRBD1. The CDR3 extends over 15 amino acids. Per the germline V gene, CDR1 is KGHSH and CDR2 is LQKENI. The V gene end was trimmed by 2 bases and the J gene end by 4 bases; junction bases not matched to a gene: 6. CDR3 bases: TGTGCCAGCTCACCAGGAACAGGGGCCGCAGATACGCAGTATTTT. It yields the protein CASSPGTGAADTQYF.

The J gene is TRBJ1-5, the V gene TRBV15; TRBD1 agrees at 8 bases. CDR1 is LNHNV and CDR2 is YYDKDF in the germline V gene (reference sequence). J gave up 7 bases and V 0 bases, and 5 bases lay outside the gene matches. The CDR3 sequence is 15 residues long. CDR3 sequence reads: CATSREDRVIQPQHF. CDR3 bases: TGTGCCACCAGCAGAGAGGACAGGGTTATCCAGCCCCAGCATTTT.

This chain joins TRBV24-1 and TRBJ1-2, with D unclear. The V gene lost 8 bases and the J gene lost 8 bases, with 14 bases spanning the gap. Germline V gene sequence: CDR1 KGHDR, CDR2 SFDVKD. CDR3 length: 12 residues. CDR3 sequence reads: CATIPDGFGYTF. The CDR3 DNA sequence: TGTGCCACCATCCCCGACGGGTTCGGCTACACCTTC.

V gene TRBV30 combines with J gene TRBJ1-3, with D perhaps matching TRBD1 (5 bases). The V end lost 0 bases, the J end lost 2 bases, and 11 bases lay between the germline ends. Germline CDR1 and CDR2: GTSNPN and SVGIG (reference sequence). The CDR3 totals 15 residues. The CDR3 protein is CAWSVHGDPGNTIYF. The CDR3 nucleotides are TGTGCCTGGAGTGTACACGGGGACCCTGGAAACACCATATATTTT.

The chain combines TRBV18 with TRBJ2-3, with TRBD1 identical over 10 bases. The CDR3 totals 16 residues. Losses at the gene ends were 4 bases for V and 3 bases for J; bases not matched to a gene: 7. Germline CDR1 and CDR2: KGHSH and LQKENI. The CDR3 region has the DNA TGTGCCAGCTCACACGACAGGGGGCGCGGTACAGATACGCAGTATTTT. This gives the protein CASSHDRGRGTDTQYF.

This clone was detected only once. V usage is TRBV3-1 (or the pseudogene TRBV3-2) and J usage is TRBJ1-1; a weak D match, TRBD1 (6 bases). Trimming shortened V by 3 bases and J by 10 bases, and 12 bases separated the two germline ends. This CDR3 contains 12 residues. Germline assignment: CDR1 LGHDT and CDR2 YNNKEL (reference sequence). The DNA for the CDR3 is TGTGCCAGCAGCCACCCGAAGGACAGAGCTTTCTTT. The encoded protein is CASSHPKDRAFF.

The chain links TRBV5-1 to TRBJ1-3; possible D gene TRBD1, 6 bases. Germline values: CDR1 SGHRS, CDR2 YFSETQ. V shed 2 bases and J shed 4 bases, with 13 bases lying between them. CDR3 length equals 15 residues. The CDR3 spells CASSFTGADGNTIYF. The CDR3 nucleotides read TGCGCCAGCAGCTTTACGGGGGCGGACGGAAACACCATATATTTT.

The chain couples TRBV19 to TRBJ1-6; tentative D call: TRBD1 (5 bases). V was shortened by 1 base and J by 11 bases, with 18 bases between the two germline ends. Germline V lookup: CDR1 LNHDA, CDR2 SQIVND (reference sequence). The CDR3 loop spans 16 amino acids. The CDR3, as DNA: TGTGCCAGTAGTATAGGGGGCAGGTCGAGGCGGCCACCCCTCCACTTT. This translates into CASSIGGRSRRPPLHF.

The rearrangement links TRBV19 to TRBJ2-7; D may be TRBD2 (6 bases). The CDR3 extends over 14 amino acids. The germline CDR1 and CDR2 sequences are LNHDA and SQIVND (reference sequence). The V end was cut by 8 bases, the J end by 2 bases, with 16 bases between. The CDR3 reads CASSGGTGAYEQYF. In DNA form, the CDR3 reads TGTGCCAGTTCAGGAGGGACGGGGGCCTACGAGCAGTACTTC.

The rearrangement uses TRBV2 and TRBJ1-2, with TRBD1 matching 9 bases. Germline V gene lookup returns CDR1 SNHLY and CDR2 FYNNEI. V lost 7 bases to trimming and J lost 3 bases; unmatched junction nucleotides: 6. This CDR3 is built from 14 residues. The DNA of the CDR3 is TGTGCCAGCATGCACAGGGGGCTTGACTATGGCTACACCTTC. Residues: CASMHRGLDYGYTF.

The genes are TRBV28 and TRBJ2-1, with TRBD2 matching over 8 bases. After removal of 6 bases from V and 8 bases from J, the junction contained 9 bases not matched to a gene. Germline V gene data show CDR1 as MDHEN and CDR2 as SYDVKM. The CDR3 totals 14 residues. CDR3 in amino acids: CASRRGLEFHEQFF. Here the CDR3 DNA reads TGTGCCAGCAGGCGGGGACTAGAGTTCCATGAGCAGTTCTTC. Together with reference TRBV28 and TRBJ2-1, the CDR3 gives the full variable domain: DVKVTQSSRYLVKRTGEKVFLECVQDMDHENMFWYRQDPGLGLRLIYFSYDVKMKEKGDIPEGYSVSREKKERFSLILESASTNQTSMYLCASRRGLEFHEQFFGPGTRLTVL.

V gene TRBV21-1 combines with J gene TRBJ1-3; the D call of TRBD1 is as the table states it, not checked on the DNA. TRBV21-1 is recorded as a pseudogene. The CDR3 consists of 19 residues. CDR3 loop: CASSKGGQGASGAGNTIYF. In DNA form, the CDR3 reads TGTGCCAGCAGCAAAGGCGGACAGGGGGCCAGTGGGGCTGGAAACACCATATATTTT.

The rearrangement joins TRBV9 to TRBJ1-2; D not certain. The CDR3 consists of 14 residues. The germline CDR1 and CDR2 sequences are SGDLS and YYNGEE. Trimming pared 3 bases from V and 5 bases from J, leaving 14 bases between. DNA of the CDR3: TGTGCCAGCAGCGCCCAACAAACTTGGTATGGCTACACCTTC. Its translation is CASSAQQTWYGYTF.

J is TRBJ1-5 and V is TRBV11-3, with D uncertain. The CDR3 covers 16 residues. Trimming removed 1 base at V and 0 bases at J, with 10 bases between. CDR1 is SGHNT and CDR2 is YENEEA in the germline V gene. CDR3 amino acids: CASSLGRLNSNQPQHF. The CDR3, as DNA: TGTGCCAGCAGCTTAGGGCGCCTTAATAGCAATCAGCCCCAGCATTTT.

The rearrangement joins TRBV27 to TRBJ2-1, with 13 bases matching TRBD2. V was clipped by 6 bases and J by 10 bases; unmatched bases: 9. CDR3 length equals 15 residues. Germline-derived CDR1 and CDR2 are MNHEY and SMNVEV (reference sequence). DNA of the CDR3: TGTGCCAGCAGACTCGGGACTAGCGGGGACCCCGAGCAGTTCTTC. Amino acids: CASRLGTSGDPEQFF.

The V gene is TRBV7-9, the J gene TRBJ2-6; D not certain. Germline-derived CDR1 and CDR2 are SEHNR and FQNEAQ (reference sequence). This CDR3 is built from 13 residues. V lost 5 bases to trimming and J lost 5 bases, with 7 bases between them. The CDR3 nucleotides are TGTGCCAGCAGCCCGGCGTGGGCCAACGTCCTGACTTTC. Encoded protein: CASSPAWANVLTF.

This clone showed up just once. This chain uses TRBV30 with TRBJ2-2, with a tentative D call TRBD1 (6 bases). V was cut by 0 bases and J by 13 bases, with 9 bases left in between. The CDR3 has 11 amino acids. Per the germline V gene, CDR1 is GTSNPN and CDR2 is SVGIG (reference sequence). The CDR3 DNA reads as TGTGCCTGGAGTGTACAGGGATGGCTGTTTTTT. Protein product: CAWSVQGWLFF. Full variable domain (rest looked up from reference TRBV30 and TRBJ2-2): SQTIHQWPATLVQPVGSPLSLECTVEGTSNPNLYWYRQAAGRGLQLLFYSVGIGQISSEVPQNLSASRPQDRQFILSSKKLLLSDSGFYLCAWSVQGWLFFGEGSRLTVL.

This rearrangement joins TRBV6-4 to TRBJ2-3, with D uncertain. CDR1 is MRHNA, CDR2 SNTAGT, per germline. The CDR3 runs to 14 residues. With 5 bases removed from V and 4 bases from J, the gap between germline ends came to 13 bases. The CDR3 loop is CASSPDRESDTQYF. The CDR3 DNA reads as TGTGCCAGCAGTCCCGATAGGGAATCAGATACGCAGTATTTT.